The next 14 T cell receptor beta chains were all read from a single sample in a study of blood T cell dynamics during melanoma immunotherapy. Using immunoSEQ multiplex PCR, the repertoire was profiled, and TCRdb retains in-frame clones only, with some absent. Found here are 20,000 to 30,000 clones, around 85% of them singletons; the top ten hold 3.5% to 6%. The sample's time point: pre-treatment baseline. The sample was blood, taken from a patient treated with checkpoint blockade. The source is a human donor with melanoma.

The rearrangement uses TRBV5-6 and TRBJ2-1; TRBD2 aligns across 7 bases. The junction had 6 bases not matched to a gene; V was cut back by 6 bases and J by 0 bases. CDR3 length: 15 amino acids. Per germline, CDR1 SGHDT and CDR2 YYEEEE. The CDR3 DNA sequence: TGTGCCAGCAACAACGGGGGGAGCTCCTACAATGAGCAGTTCTTC. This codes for CASNNGGSSYNEQFF.

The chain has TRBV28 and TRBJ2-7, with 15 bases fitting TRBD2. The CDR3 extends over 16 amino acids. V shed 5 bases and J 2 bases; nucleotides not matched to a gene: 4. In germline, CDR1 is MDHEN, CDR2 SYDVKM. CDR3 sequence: CASSPGLAGGPYEQYF. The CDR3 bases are TGTGCCAGCAGTCCAGGACTAGCGGGAGGGCCCTACGAGCAGTACTTC.

DNA of the CDR3: TGTGCCAGTAGTGTTACAGCACGCTCCTACGAGCAGTACTTC. It translates to CASSVTARSYEQYF. This sequence joins TRBV19 and TRBJ2-7, with unresolved D. V was clipped by 5 bases and J by 0 bases, with 11 bases between them. The CDR3 has 14 amino acids. Germline CDR1 reads LNHDA; CDR2 reads SQIVND (reference sequence).

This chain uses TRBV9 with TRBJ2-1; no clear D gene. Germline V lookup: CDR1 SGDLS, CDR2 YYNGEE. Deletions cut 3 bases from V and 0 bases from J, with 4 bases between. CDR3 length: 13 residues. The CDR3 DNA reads TGTGCCAGCAGCGGGAGCTCCTACAATGAGCAGTTCTTC. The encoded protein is CASSGSSYNEQFF.

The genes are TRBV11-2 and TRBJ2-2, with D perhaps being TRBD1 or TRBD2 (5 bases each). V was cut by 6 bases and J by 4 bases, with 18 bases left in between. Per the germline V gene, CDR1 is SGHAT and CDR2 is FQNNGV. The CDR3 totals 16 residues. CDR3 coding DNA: TGTGCCAGCAGATGGGAGCCAGGGTCCTTCACCGGGGAGCTGTTTTTT. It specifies CASRWEPGSFTGELFF.

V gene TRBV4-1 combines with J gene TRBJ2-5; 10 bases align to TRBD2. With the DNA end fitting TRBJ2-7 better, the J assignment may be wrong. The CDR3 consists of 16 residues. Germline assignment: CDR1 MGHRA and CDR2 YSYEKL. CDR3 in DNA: TGCGCCAGCAGCTATGAACTAGCGGGAACTCCCTACGAGCAGTACTTC. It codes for CASSYELAGTPYEQYF.

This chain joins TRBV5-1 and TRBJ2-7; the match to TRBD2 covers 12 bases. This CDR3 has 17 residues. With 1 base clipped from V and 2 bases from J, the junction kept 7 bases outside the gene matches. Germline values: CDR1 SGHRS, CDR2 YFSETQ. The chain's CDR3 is CASSLYPTSGRTYEQYF. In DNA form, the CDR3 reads TGCGCCAGCAGCTTGTACCCTACTAGCGGGAGGACCTACGAGCAGTACTTC.

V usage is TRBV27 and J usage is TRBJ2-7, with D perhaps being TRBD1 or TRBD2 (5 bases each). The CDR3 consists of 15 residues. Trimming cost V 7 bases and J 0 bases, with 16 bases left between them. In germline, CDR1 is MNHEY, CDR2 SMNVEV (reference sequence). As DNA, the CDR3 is TGTGCCAGCATGACTACCGGGACCGTCTCCTACGAGCAGTACTTC. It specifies CASMTTGTVSYEQYF.

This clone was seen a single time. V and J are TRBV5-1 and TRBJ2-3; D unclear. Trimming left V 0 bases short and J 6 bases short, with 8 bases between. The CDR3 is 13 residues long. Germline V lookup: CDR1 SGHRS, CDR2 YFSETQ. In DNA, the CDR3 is TGCGCCAGCAGCTTGGTAGTGGACGATACGCAGTATTTT. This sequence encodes CASSLVVDDTQYF. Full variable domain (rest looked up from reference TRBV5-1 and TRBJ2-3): KAGVTQTPRYLIKTRGQQVTLSCSPISGHRSVSWYQQTPGQGLQFLFEYFSETQRNKGNFPGRFSGRQFSNSRSEMNVSTLELGDSALYLCASSLVVDDTQYFGPGTRLTVL.

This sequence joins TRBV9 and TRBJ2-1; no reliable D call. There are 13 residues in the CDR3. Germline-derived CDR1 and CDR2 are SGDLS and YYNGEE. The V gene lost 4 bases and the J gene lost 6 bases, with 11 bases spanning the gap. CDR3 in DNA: TGTGCCAGCAGCCCTGATCTGAGCAATGAGCAGTTCTTC. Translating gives CASSPDLSNEQFF. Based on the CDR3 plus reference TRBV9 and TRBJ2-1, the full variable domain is DSGVTQTPKHLITATGQRVTLRCSPRSGDLSVYWYQQSLDQGLQFLIQYYNGEERAKGNILERFSAQQFPDLHSELNLSSLELGDSALYFCASSPDLSNEQFFGPGTRLTVL.

The CDR3 coding sequence is TGTGCCAGCAGTCCCACAGGATATTACGAGCAGTACTTC. Protein sequence: CASSPTGYYEQYF. V and J are TRBV27 and TRBJ2-7; maybe TRBD1 (5 bases). Trimming stripped 5 bases from V and 4 bases from J, with 12 bases between. In germline, CDR1 is MNHEY, CDR2 SMNVEV (reference sequence). CDR3 length: 13 residues.

The CDR3 coding sequence is TGTGCCAGCACCTACAGGCCGAGCAATCAGCCCCAGCATTTT. The encoded protein is CASTYRPSNQPQHF. The chain couples TRBV28 to TRBJ1-5; possible D gene TRBD1, 5 bases. V dropped 7 bases and J dropped 1 base, with 11 bases sitting between them. Germline values: CDR1 MDHEN, CDR2 SYDVKM. This CDR3 is 14 amino acids long.

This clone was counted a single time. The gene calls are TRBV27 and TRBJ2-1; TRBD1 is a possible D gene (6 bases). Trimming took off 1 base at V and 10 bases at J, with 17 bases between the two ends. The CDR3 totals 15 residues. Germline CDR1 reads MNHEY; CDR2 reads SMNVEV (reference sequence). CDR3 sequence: CASSLYRDIPAEQFF. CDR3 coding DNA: TGTGCCAGCAGTTTATATCGGGACATCCCTGCCGAGCAGTTCTTC.

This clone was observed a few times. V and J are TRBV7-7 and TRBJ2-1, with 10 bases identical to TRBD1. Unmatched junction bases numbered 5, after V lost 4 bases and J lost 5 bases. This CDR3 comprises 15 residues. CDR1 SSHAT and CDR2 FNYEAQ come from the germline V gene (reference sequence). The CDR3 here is CASSSGQGMNNEQFF. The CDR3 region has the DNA TGTGCCAGCAGCTCGGGACAGGGGATGAACAATGAGCAGTTCTTC.